This T cell receptor (beta chain) was obtained from a study of blood T cell repertoires in COVID-19. The assay was immunoSEQ multiplex PCR, and TCRdb's table has in-frame clones only and misses some. This sample has 200,000 to 300,000 clones, with around 82% found just once. V shed 2 bases and J 4 bases; nucleotides not matched to a gene: 2. This CDR3 region has 15 residues. Germline V gives CDR1 MDHEN, CDR2 SYDVKM. This TCR came from a woman aged 40 to 50 who had been exposed to COVID-19. The sample taken for sequencing was PBMCs or T cells enriched from blood (not recorded which). This chain connects TRBV28 to TRBJ1-2, with 12 bases aligning to TRBD1. CDR3 residues: CASSLGTGGGYGYTF. CDR3 nucleotide sequence: TGTGCCAGCAGTTTAGGGACAGGGGGCGGCTATGGCTACACCTTC.